This T cell receptor beta chain was observed in a study of shared clonotypes between healthy human individuals. Study-wide results and caveats: Clonotypes not shared had lower generation probabilities than those common to all four donors. Clonotypes that were shared across a handful of donors made up around 5% of naive CD4 clonotypes.

With respect to this clone: Its antigen is unknown.

The naive CD8 fraction comprised CD45RO-negative cells positively selected for CCR7 and excluded terminally differentiated effector memory CD45RA+ cells. Everyone who donated was a Caucasian adult who lived in Nashville, Tennessee. From germline, CDR1 is SGHRS and CDR2 YFSETQ. The ends lost 3 bases at V and 7 bases at J; junction bases unmatched: 13. CDR3 length: 17 amino acids. In the sorted-subset replicate PCRs, 200 ng DNA, some 30,000 T cell genomes, was used. Repertoires were generated with immunoSEQ multiplex PCR, while TCRdb's copy carries only in-frame clones and drops some. This table has around 600,000 clones, approximately 95% appearing once.

The chain is built from TRBV5-1 and TRBJ2-2; 9 bases match TRBD1. The sequenced sample was naive CD8+ T cells sorted from blood. This clonotype was sampled from a woman in her 30s in good health. The CDR3 region is CASSWGFNRGHGGELFF. The CDR3 DNA is TGCGCCAGCAGCTGGGGATTCAACAGGGGGCATGGCGGGGAGCTGTTTTTT.